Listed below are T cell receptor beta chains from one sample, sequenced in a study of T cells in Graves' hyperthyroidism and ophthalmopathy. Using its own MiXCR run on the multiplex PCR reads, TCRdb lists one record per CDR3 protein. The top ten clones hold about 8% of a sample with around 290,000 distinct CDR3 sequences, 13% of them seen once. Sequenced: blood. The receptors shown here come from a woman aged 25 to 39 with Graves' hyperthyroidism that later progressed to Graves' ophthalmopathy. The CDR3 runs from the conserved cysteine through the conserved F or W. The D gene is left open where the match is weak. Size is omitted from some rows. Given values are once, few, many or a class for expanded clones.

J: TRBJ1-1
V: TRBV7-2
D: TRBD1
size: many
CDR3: CASSLARGLAEAFF
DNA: TGTGCCAGCAGCTTAGCCAGGGGGTTGGCTGAAGCTTTCTTT

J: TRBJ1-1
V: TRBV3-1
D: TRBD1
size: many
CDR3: CASATQGLGTEAFF
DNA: TGTGCCAGCGCAACACAGGGGCTCGGCACTGAAGCTTTCTTT

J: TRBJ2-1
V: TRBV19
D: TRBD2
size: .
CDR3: CASNRLADGNEQFF
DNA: TGTGCCAGTAATCGACTAGCGGATGGCAATGAGCAGTTCTTC

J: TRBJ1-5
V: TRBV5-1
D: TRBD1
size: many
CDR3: CASSLEGQNNQPQHF
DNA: TGCGCCAGCAGCTTGGAGGGACAGAACAATCAGCCCCAGCATTTT

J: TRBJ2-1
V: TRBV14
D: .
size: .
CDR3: CASSQVREPAIIYNEQFF
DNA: TGTGCCAGCAGCCAAGTTAGAGAGCCCGCCATAATTTACAATGAGCAGTTCTTC

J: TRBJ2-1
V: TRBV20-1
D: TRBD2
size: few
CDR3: CSARDRSREGMNEQFF
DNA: TGCAGTGCTAGAGATCGTAGTCGGGAGGGCATGAATGAGCAGTTCTTC

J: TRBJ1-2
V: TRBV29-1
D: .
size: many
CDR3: CSVEDRGGYTF
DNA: TGCAGCGTTGAAGACAGAGGGGGCTACACCTTC

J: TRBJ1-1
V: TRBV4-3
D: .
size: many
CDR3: CASSQSLGTEAFF
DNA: TGCGCCAGCAGCCAATCTTTGGGCACTGAAGCTTTCTTT

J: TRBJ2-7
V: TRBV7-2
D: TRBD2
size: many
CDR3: CASSLVGGGSYEQYF
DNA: TGTGCCAGCAGCTTAGTTGGGGGGGGTTCCTACGAGCAGTACTTC

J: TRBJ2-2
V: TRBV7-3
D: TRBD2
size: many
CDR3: CASSLRGGGSNTGELFF
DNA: TGTGCCAGCAGCTTGCGCGGGGGGGGCTCTAACACCGGGGAGCTGTTTTTT

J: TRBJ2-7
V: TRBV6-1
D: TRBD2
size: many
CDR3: CASSAVGGRRDEQYF
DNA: TGTGCCAGCAGTGCGGTCGGCGGGAGAAGAGACGAGCAGTACTTC

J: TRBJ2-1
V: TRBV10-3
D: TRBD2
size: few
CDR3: CAIRPGTSGGDWGNEQFF
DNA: TGTGCCATCAGGCCCGGGACTAGCGGGGGGGACTGGGGGAATGAGCAGTTCTTC

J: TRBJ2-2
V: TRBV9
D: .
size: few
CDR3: CASSVKAAAGELFF
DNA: TGTGCCAGCAGCGTAAAGGCAGCAGCCGGGGAGCTGTTTTTT